This paragraph reports one T cell receptor (beta chain). The data were taken from a study of blood T cell repertoires in COVID-19. As for the study in general: Spain, Italy and the United States supplied samples that represented acute and convalescent COVID-19. PBMCs, B-cell-depleted T cells, or T cells were the source of the cDNA or gDNA that made up the material.

In the source study's methods: Estimation of nucleated cell counts was performed using reference gene primer amplification. Sequencing was performed with immunoSEQ multiplex PCR; in TCRdb, only in-frame clones are kept and a portion is missing. Clonal size and the V and J genes are those of that table, whereas D and trimming came from the DNA. Of approximately 120,000 clones listed, 84% were seen once; the top ten hold about 6.6%. Germline CDR1 is SGHVS and CDR2 is FNYEAQ. There are 16 residues in the CDR3. V shed 0 bases, J shed 3 bases, and the junction held 2 bases outside the gene matches. The receptor was isolated from a woman aged 50 to 60 with acute or convalescent COVID-19. The sample taken for sequencing was peripheral blood. The chain has TRBV7-6 and TRBJ2-3, with TRBD1 matching over 11 bases. In DNA, the CDR3 is TGTGCCAGCAGCTTAGCCGGACAGGGGGCTACAGATACGCAGTATTTT. It yields the protein CASSLAGQGATDTQYF.